The clone carrying this T cell receptor beta chain showed up just once. The antigen is not known. Clones were read by immunoSEQ multiplex PCR, and TCRdb kept only the in-frame ones, dropping some. The table lists 95,000 to 120,000 clones, 90% to 95% of them singletons, with approximately 3.9% in the top ten. The sample is drawn from a study of brain T cells in children with intractable seizures. Surgery cases with the highest brain T cell transcript signatures were chosen for sequencing. Patients received at least one anti-epileptic drug before surgery. The CDR3 contains 13 residues. Deletions cut 0 bases from V and 5 bases from J, with 8 bases between. General observations from the study: Pre-surgery blood may have been undersampled, hiding some clones. HCMV serostatus was not known, and viral specificity came from CDR3 similarity only.

The receptor comes from a boy in the first two years of life with hemimegalencephaly and intractable seizures. Sequenced here: peripheral blood, sampled at surgery. The chain is built from TRBV12-3 or TRBV12-4 and TRBJ2-7; unclear D gene. The CDR3 coding sequence is TGTGCCAGCAGTTTAGCTCTGGGCGACGAGCAGTACTTC. It yields the protein CASSLALGDEQYF.